The sequence of this T cell receptor (beta chain) was determined in a study of T cell clonotyping in hematopoietic cell transplantation (TCRdb year 2021). Notes on the research overall: Recipient samples taken before transplant were obtained following cytoreduction. In the study, 150 or so blood samples were gathered from a few dozen consecutive transplant recipients and their related donors. Patient recruitment ran from 2015 to January 2017, and follow-up continued until late 2020 or death.

As for this clone: Which antigen it targets is not known. No much larger clone exists at a distance of one base, and base qualities are not known.

TCR beta CDR3 regions were amplified from genomic DNA with the immunoSEQ assay, a bias-controlled multiplex PCR using V- and J-specific primers. A second PCR step added a proprietary barcode and Illumina adapter sequences to the CDR3 amplicons. An Illumina MiSeq instrument was used to sequence the CDR3 libraries. The paper's processing steps were these. Export and quality control were done with immunoSEQ Analyzer 3.0, while downstream analyses used R Bioconductor and Immunarch. Only productive rearrangements within the normalized downsampled data set were used in the calculation of repertoire metrics. Pathologically expanded clonotypes were defined as those larger than 5 templates in the normalized cohort. The Inverse Simpson Index was used to measure repertoire diversity. To capture all clonotypes, the CMV-specificity analyses were run on the non-normalized data set. TCRdb limited this immuneACCESS table to in-frame rearrangements with V and J called. A share of clones is missing; checked studies link under half to unresolved V genes, and the rest is unexplained. V and J calls plus clone size are reproduced from that table; the DNA served to infer D and trimming. The sample includes approximately 11,000 clones, with roughly 90% observed a single time. Jointly, the top ten make up about 13% of the sample.

The time point tag for this specimen amounts to: recipient sample about 28 days before transplant, after cytoreduction. Blood from recipients was drawn about 28 days before transplant and again at days 30, 100 and 180 after transplant. Nuclei Lysis Solution was used to extract genomic DNA from fresh or cryopreserved unfractionated peripheral blood mononuclear cells. What the work shows at the level of the full study, not this receptor alone: After transplant, TCR diversity in recipients dropped, and pathologically expanded clonotypes increased progressively from day 30 to day 180. Donor and pretransplant recipient Inverse Simpson Index values predicted broader posttransplant TCR repertoire diversity. The sample size was limited and the cells went unsorted, which meant the CD4 and CD8 repertoire contributions could not be told apart. Just a small fraction of recipient repertoires overlapped with donor repertoires, and more than 97% appeared de novo at the given depth.

The CDR3 numbers 14 residues from cysteine through phenylalanine. Only the CDR3 region is kept as DNA, spanning 42 bases read in frame from base 1. Deletion took 4 bases off V and 1 base off J, with a span of 9 bases between the germline ends. The germline V gene provides CDR1 SNHLY and CDR2 FYNNEI. The TCR comes from a woman aged 40 to 50 with acute myeloid leukemia. Some clones in this sample may be carry-over from other donors' samples. Recombination connected TRBV2 to TRBJ2-3; the D gene identity is not certain. The sample in question was peripheral blood mononuclear cells, obtained before stem cell transplant. The DNA sequence is as follows: TGTGCCAGCAGTGGGGGTGTGCGCACAGATACGCAGTATTTT. It codes for CASSGGVRTDTQYF.